Included here is one TCR beta chain sequence, with context. What it recognizes is unknown. V was clipped by 5 bases and J by 1 base, with 27 bases between them. This CDR3 has 19 amino acids. From germline, CDR1 is SGHAT and CDR2 FQNNGV. This entry belongs to a study of shared clonotypes between healthy human individuals. Findings and limits, study-wide: Naive subsets generally exceeded memory subsets in estimated richness. When naive CD4 clonotypes were compared across several donors, approximately 5% were shared.

Method: immunoSEQ multiplex PCR; TCRdb's copy keeps in-frame clones and lacks some. The table has around 600,000 clones, 95% to 98% seen once. Naive CD8 populations comprised CD45RO-negative cells positively selected for CCR7, excluding terminally differentiated effector memory CD45RA+ cells. Sequences were obtained from naive CD8+ T cells sorted from blood. The V gene is TRBV11-2, the J gene TRBJ2-7; D is unresolved. The sequence came from a man aged 30-40 years in good health. CDR3: CASSTPNPRPARASYEQYF. The DNA for the CDR3 is TGTGCCAGCAGCACCCCAAACCCGCGTCCAGCGCGAGCATCCTACGAGCAGTACTTC.